The source of this TCR beta chain is a study of metastatic and nonmetastatic thyroid tumors. Across the whole study: Repertoires of blood and of tissue (tumor or nodule) from malignant and benign thyroid patients were compared.

This clone has only one observation. All patients were treatment-naive before thyroid surgery. TCRdb re-called the PCR reads through MiXCR. Of around 5,400 clones in the sample, about 33% were seen once. Germline V gene data show CDR1 as SGHVS and CDR2 as FQNEAQ. The V end lost 1 base, the J end lost 1 base, and 19 bases lay between the germline ends. This CDR3 is built from 18 residues. The TCR comes from a female donor with papillary thyroid cancer or a benign thyroid nodule (not recorded which). Some clones in this sample may be carry-over from other donors' samples. The V gene is TRBV7-8, the J gene TRBJ2-5, with D maybe TRBD2 (5 bases). The sequencing sample was made of adjacent normal tissue. This chain's CDR3 is CASSLGRTEAFRQETQYF. In DNA, the CDR3 is TGTGCCAGCAGCTTAGGGAGGACGGAAGCCTTCCGCCAAGAGACCCAGTACTTC.